This TCR beta chain derives from a study of Ad26.COV2.S vaccination and SARS-CoV-2 variants. Germline V gene sequence: CDR1 LNHNV, CDR2 YYDKDF (reference sequence). The CDR3 is 15 residues long. V shed 4 bases and J shed 5 bases, with 17 bases lying between them. Findings and caveats of the study: Vaccinees showed greater spike-specific TCR breadth than placebo recipients. Reportedly, spike-specific CD8+ and CD4+ T cell responses achieved substantial breadth once vaccination had taken place.

Method: immunoSEQ multiplex PCR; TCRdb's copy keeps in-frame clones and lacks some. The sample shows roughly 400,000 clones, less than 95% of them seen only once. Treatment here: roughly 18 received Ad26.COV2.S at low or high dose, single or two shots; about 5 received placebo; per-sample allocation not given. The investigators took samples on day 63 after the first vaccine or placebo injection. Spike of the Wuhan-strain SARS-CoV-2 was expressed by an Ad26 vector, which formed the vaccine. For this clone: Its antigen is unidentified.

The TCR comes from a person aged 18-65 years who received the Ad26.COV2.S COVID-19 vaccine or a placebo. Here the sequenced sample was peripheral blood, taken in a trial of Ad26.COV2.S vaccine versus placebo. The chain couples TRBV15 to TRBJ1-1; D unresolved. The CDR3 bases are TGTGCCACCAGCACCAAACGGGAGGGAGGGACTGAAGCTTTCTTT. Its protein product is CATSTKREGGTEAFF.